This is a list of T cell receptor beta chains from one sample in a study of pediatric ulcerative colitis. Assay: immunoSEQ multiplex PCR; the TCRdb copy retains only in-frame clones and omits some. The sample has about 17,000 clones; about 76% are singletons. Sequenced material: gut tissue. The receptors stem from a girl under 18 with moderate ulcerative colitis. Each CDR3 is given with its conserved first and last residue. The order of the fields is CDR3 DNA, CDR3 protein, V gene, D gene, J gene, clone size. The D gene is left open where the match is weak. A clone size is listed for some rows: how often the clone was seen (once, few, many), or a class if it is expanded.

TGTGCCAGCAGCTTAATGCAGAGCAATCAGCCCCAGCATTTT,CASSLMQSNQPQHF,TRBV7-2,NA,TRBJ1-5,NA
TGTGCCAGCTCACCCGGTCAGGGACGCCGCACAGATACGCAGTATTTT,CASSPGQGRRTDTQYF,TRBV18,NA,TRBJ2-3,NA
TGTGCCAGCAGCTTTCCGGGGCTGAGCACAGATACGCAGTATTTT,CASSFPGLSTDTQYF,TRBV5-6,NA,TRBJ2-3,NA
TGTGCCAGTCGTACTGACAGAGACACTGAAGCTTTCTTT,CASRTDRDTEAFF,TRBV2,NA,TRBJ1-1,NA
TGTGCCAGCTCACCATCCGCGGGATCCTACAATGAGCAGTTCTTC,CASSPSAGSYNEQFF,TRBV18,NA,TRBJ2-1,NA
TGTGCTAGTGGTTTGGACAGGGATGAGCAGTACTTC,CASGLDRDEQYF,TRBV12-5,NA,TRBJ2-7,NA
TGCGCCAGCAGCCTTACAGGGGCGTGGAGTGAAGCTTTCTTT,CASSLTGAWSEAFF,TRBV10-2,TRBD1,TRBJ1-1,once
TGTGCCAGCAGTTCGGCACAGGGTCGTGGCTACACCTTC,CASSSAQGRGYTF,TRBV27,NA,TRBJ1-2,NA
TGTGCCAGCAGCTTAACCTCCGGGACTAGCGGGAGGGGTGAGCAGTTCTTC,CASSLTSGTSGRGEQFF,TRBV7-3,TRBD2,TRBJ2-1,NA
TGTGCCAGCTCACCACGGGTCCAAGAGACCCAGTACTTC,CASSPRVQETQYF,TRBV18,NA,TRBJ2-5,NA
TGTGCCAGCAGTCGGTACGCTGGAGAGCAGTACTTC,CASSRYAGEQYF,TRBV27,NA,TRBJ2-7,NA
TGTGCCATCAGTGGGACTGGGGATAATGAAAAACTGTTTTTT,CAISGTGDNEKLFF,TRBV10-3,NA,TRBJ1-4,NA
TGTGCCAGCAGTGAACTAGCGGGAGGCCCAGATACGCAGTATTTT,CASSELAGGPDTQYF,TRBV6-1,TRBD2,TRBJ2-3,NA
TGCAGCGTGAAGGGCCCCGGGTTGGGGGTTTTCTACAATGAGCAGTTCTTC,CSVKGPGLGVFYNEQFF,TRBV29-1,NA,TRBJ2-1,NA
TGTGCCAGCAGCTTAATGGGAAAATACGAGCAGTACTTC,CASSLMGKYEQYF,TRBV7-9,NA,TRBJ2-7,NA
TGTGCCAGCAGTTTGTTTGGTGCGGGACAGGGGACTGGGGAGCAGTACTTC,CASSLFGAGQGTGEQYF,TRBV28,TRBD1,TRBJ2-7,NA
TGTGCCAGCAGCTCGCCCGGGGGAGGACAGTACTTC,CASSSPGGGQYF,TRBV11-2,NA,TRBJ2-7,NA